The TCR beta chain under discussion was sequenced for a study of shared clonotypes between healthy human individuals. The length of the CDR3 is 13 residues. The ends were cut back, 7 bases at V and 5 bases at J, with 17 bases in the middle. Germline-derived CDR1 and CDR2 are GTSNPN and SVGIG (reference sequence). Study conclusions and caveats: Incompleteness in sorted-subset sequencing, despite large depth, was shown by rarefaction.

In regard to this clone: As yet, its antigen is unknown.

TCRdb's table, derived via immunoSEQ multiplex PCR, lists solely in-frame clones and lacks some. The sample has around 2.1 million clones, about 94% seen once. None of the donors, who were healthy HIV-negative adults, had recently had acute infections or vaccinations. Both subsets, CD45RA+ naive and CD45RA-negative memory, were split from the CD4+ cells. The material sequenced was naive CD4+ T cells sorted from blood. The subset denotes: CD45RA+ positively selected. The rearrangement links TRBV30 to TRBJ1-1; weak D call: TRBD1 (6 bases). This clonotype was sampled from a man aged 18 to 29 in good health. CDR3 in DNA: TGTGCCTCTAATACAGGGAGGAGGACTGAAGCTTTCTTT. It codes for CASNTGRRTEAFF.